The TCR beta chain under discussion was sequenced for a study of cytomegalovirus exposure and HLA in healthy donors. CDR3 length: 14 amino acids. Trimming cost V 3 bases and J 0 bases; bases outside gene matches: 2. From germline, CDR1 is SGHNT and CDR2 YYREEE (reference sequence). Vbeta (60) and Jbeta (13) primers were used in the PCR. Clones were sequenced by immunoSEQ multiplex PCR, and TCRdb holds only the in-frame ones, with some missing. The sample includes some 51,000 clones. The sequence derives from a man between 40 and 49 years old in good health and CMV-seropositive. The sequenced material came from PBMCs. The chain carries TRBV5-4 and TRBJ1-1; 7 bases fit TRBD1. The DNA of the CDR3 is TGTGCCAGCAGCTCTGACAGGGTGAACACTGAAGCTTTCTTT. It yields the protein CASSSDRVNTEAFF.